Shown below are 29 T cell receptor beta chains from a single sample sequenced in a study of blood T cells in healthy people across ages. Together with a sample-barcoded 5' primer, a J-beta primer mix was included in a second PCR lasting about 7 to 11 cycles. Each CDR3 protein gets one entry after TCRdb re-called the 5' RACE reads with MiXCR. The sample consists of 550,000 to 650,000 distinct CDR3 sequences, about 27% of them appearing once. These data were also reused for a study on T cells of mothers and their children.

The sequencing input was blood. These receptors originate from a boy aged 2-9 years in good health.

This rearrangement joins TRBV18 to TRBJ1-4; D is undetermined. CDR1 is KGHSH, CDR2 LQKENI, per germline. The CDR3 is 14 residues long. Deletions cut 0 bases from V and 4 bases from J, with 6 bases between. The CDR3 reads CASSPPGNNEKLFF. DNA for the CDR3: TGTGCCAGCTCACCACCGGGTAATAATGAAAAACTGTTTTTT.

This clonotype appeared a few times. The chain couples TRBV4-3 to TRBJ2-6; D could derive from TRBD1 or TRBD2 (5 bases each). The CDR3 length is 16 residues. CDR1 LGHNA and CDR2 YSLEER come from the germline V gene. The V and J ends lost 4 bases and 0 bases respectively, with 10 bases between them. The CDR3 spells CASSPGPYSGANVLTF. The CDR3 DNA follows: TGCGCCAGCAGCCCGGGACCTTACTCTGGGGCCAACGTCCTGACTTTC.

V usage is TRBV30 and J usage is TRBJ2-7; TRBD2 might be the D (6 bases). Germline-derived CDR1 and CDR2 are GTSNPN and SVGIG (reference sequence). V was trimmed by 7 bases and J by 0 bases, leaving 13 bases between them. The CDR3 runs to 13 residues. CDR3 sequence reads: CAFAGPSSYEQYF. The CDR3 bases are TGTGCCTTCGCGGGGCCGAGCTCCTACGAGCAGTACTTC.

This clonotype showed up just a few times. The rearrangement joins TRBV15 to TRBJ1-2; the D gene is possibly TRBD1 (5 bases). From germline, CDR1 is LNHNV and CDR2 YYDKDF (reference sequence). The CDR3 covers 13 residues. V lost 1 base, J lost 5 bases, and 8 bases lay in between. The CDR3 DNA sequence: TGTGCCACCAGCAGAGGAGGGGTATATGGCTACACCTTC. Protein sequence: CATSRGGVYGYTF.

This clonotype showed up many times. The J gene is TRBJ2-6, the V gene TRBV28; D remains unclear. V lost 1 base and J 2 bases, leaving 6 bases between the germline ends. The CDR3 extends over 15 amino acids. Germline assignment: CDR1 MDHEN and CDR2 SYDVKM. CDR3: CASSLYSAGANVLTF. DNA for the CDR3: TGTGCCAGCAGTTTATACAGCGCTGGGGCCAACGTCCTGACTTTC.

This clonotype was counted between two and nine times. The gene calls are TRBV27 and TRBJ2-4, with 12 nucleotides matching TRBD2. Looked up from germline, CDR1 is MNHEY and CDR2 is SMNVEV (reference sequence). The CDR3 is made up of 16 amino acids. V lost 2 bases and J lost 8; bases outside the gene matches: 7. DNA of the CDR3: TGTGCCAGCAGTTTACGAGGACTAGCGGGACCCTACATTCAGTACTTC. Translating gives CASSLRGLAGPYIQYF.

J is TRBJ2-5 and V is TRBV2, with D possibly matching TRBD1 (5 bases). The DNA end lines up better with TRBJ2-1; the J call may be wrong. The CDR3 is 13 residues long. In germline, CDR1 is SNHLY, CDR2 FYNNEI. In DNA, the CDR3 is TGTGCCAGCAGTGAACGACAGTACAATGAGCAGTTCTTC. Residues: CASSERQYNEQFF.

The CDR3 loop is CASSLVGESYNSPLHF. The CDR3 nucleotides are TGTGCCAGCAGCTTAGTGGGGGAATCCTATAATTCACCCCTCCACTTT. V is TRBV11-2 and J is TRBJ1-6; perhaps TRBD1 as D (5 bases). V lost 1 base and J 1 base, leaving 8 bases between the germline ends. This CDR3 comprises 16 residues. Germline V gene sequence: CDR1 SGHAT, CDR2 FQNNGV.

The rearrangement uses TRBV20-1 and TRBJ1-6, with D hard to call. The CDR3 has 12 residues. Deletions cut 6 bases from V and 5 bases from J, with 8 bases between. Germline V gives CDR1 DFQATT, CDR2 SNEGSKA (reference sequence). The CDR3 DNA reads as TGCAGTGCCCAAGGAAATAATTCACCCCTCCACTTT. It codes for CSAQGNNSPLHF.

J is TRBJ1-4 and V is TRBV10-3; the match to TRBD1 covers 8 bases. Germline V lookup: CDR1 ENHRY, CDR2 SYGVKD. V gave up 2 bases and J gave up 4 bases; unmatched junction bases: 6. The CDR3 loop spans 16 amino acids. CDR3: CAISEGQGSVNEKLFF. DNA for the CDR3: TGTGCCATCAGTGAGGGACAGGGAAGCGTTAATGAAAAACTGTTTTTT.

The chain is built from TRBV6-5 and TRBJ2-7, with D uncertain. The germline V and J ends were trimmed by 2 bases and 4 bases, with 9 bases remaining between them. Germline CDR1 reads MNHEY; CDR2 reads SVGAGI. The CDR3 has 13 amino acids. The chain's CDR3 is CASSYGKRYEQYF. Written as DNA, the CDR3 is TGTGCCAGCAGTTACGGGAAAAGGTACGAGCAGTACTTC.

With respect to this clonotype: At one end, the junction sequence differs from germline, possibly due to a read error. V and J are TRBV14 and TRBJ1-1; D unresolved. This CDR3 has 13 residues. CDR1 SGHDN and CDR2 FVKESK come from the germline V gene. The CDR3 loop reads CASSQYGNTGAFF. CDR3 sequence (DNA): TGTGCCAGCAGCCAATATGGTAACACTGGAGCTTTCTTT.

This rearrangement joins TRBV14 to TRBJ2-1; 10 bases agree with TRBD2. CDR1 SGHDN and CDR2 FVKESK come from the germline V gene. CDR3 length equals 17 residues. Unmatched junction bases numbered 11, after V lost 8 bases and J lost 1 base. CDR3 in DNA: TGTGCCAGCGCCGGCCTAGCGGGAGATTTATCCTACAATGAGCAGTTCTTC. It encodes CASAGLAGDLSYNEQFF. Using reference TRBV14 and TRBJ2-1 for the parts outside the CDR3, the full variable domain is EAGVTQFPSHSVIEKGQTVTLRCDPISGHDNLYWYRRVMGKEIKFLLHFVKESKQDESGMPNNRFLAERTGGTYSTLKVQPAELEDSGVYFCASAGLAGDLSYNEQFFGPGTRLTVL.

The chain links TRBV12-3 or TRBV12-4 to TRBJ1-1; 9 bases are shared with TRBD1. J gave up 6 bases and V 6 bases, and 8 bases lay outside the gene matches. The CDR3 covers 14 residues. The CDR3 DNA reads as TGTGCCAGCAGCCGGGACAGGGAAGTGCCTGAAGCTTTCTTT. As protein: CASSRDREVPEAFF.

This clonotype was counted between two and nine times. The rearrangement uses TRBV29-1 and TRBJ2-1; D is possibly TRBD2 (6 bases). In germline, CDR1 is SQVTM, CDR2 ANQGSEA. Between the trimmed V and J ends, which lost 7 bases and 5 bases, there was a span of 15 bases. The CDR3 has 13 residues. The CDR3: CSGNAGPDNEQFF. CDR3 nucleotides: TGCAGCGGGAACGCGGGGCCTGACAATGAGCAGTTCTTC.

This clonotype was seen only a few times. The chain couples TRBV4-3 to TRBJ2-7; weak D call: TRBD2 (5 bases). The CDR3 is 14 amino acids. Germline loops: CDR1 LGHNA, CDR2 YSLEER. V lost 2 bases and J 1 base, leaving 9 bases between the germline ends. In DNA, the CDR3 is TGCGCCAGCAGCCAATTCGGGAAGTCCTACGAGCAGTACTTC. This sequence encodes CASSQFGKSYEQYF.

This clonotype was seen a handful of times. The rearrangement links TRBV27 to TRBJ2-5; D is uncertain. The J call may be in error: the DNA end matches TRBJ2-1 better. The CDR3 consists of 13 residues. Germline assignment: CDR1 MNHEY and CDR2 SMNVEV (reference sequence). DNA for the CDR3: TGTGCCAGCAGAACCGCCAACGTGAATGAGCAGTTCTTC. This translates into CASRTANVNEQFF.

This clonotype was seen many times. J is TRBJ2-5 and V is TRBV4-1; D is possibly TRBD1 or TRBD2 (5 bases each). Between the trimmed V and J ends, which lost 1 base and 4 bases, there was a span of 10 bases. Germline-derived CDR1 and CDR2 are MGHRA and YSYEKL. The CDR3 has 14 amino acids. CDR3 sequence: CASSQGGIPETQYF. DNA of the CDR3: TGCGCCAGCAGCCAAGGGGGGATCCCAGAGACCCAGTACTTC.

CDR3: CSVEEAGGTEAFF. In DNA form, the CDR3 reads TGCAGCGTTGAAGAGGCAGGGGGCACTGAAGCTTTCTTT. V gene TRBV29-1 combines with J gene TRBJ1-1, with TRBD1 matching 7 bases. CDR1 SQVTM and CDR2 ANQGSEA come from the germline V gene. V was pared by 0 bases and J by 4 bases, with 2 bases of the junction left unmatched. This CDR3 comprises 13 residues.

The J gene is TRBJ2-7, the V gene TRBV9; D is perhaps TRBD1 (6 bases). CDR3 length: 16 amino acids. Trimming pared 4 bases from V and 4 bases from J, leaving 21 bases between. CDR1 is SGDLS and CDR2 is YYNGEE in the germline V gene. The CDR3, as DNA: TGTGCCAGCAGCCTGAAATTTAATCAAACAGGGTACGAGCAGTACTTC. Protein product: CASSLKFNQTGYEQYF.

J is TRBJ1-1 and V is TRBV29-1, with 9 nucleotides matching TRBD1. The CDR3 contains 13 residues. Germline V lookup: CDR1 SQVTM, CDR2 ANQGSEA. Unmatched junction bases numbered 4, after V lost 3 bases and J lost 5 bases. As DNA, the CDR3 is TGCAGCGTTGAGAGGGACAGGGTAACTGAAGCTTTCTTT. Encoded protein: CSVERDRVTEAFF.

Only a few counts were recorded for this clonotype. The CDR3 sequence: CASRWTGGLVGSGNTIYF. The CDR3 nucleotides are TGTGCCAGCAGATGGACAGGGGGCCTCGTGGGTTCTGGAAACACCATATATTTT. The J gene is TRBJ1-3, the V gene TRBV6-1; 11 bases are shared with TRBD1. The CDR3 has 18 residues. Germline-derived CDR1 and CDR2 are MNHNS and SASEGT. Germline trimming cut 6 bases from V and 1 base from J; bases unmatched to any gene: 11.

This chain connects TRBV11-2 to TRBJ1-1; no clear D gene. Germline CDR1 is SGHAT and CDR2 is FQNNGV. The CDR3 has 13 residues. Trimming took off 3 bases at V and 7 bases at J, with 12 bases between the two ends. CDR3 region: CASSFTTQDEAFF. CDR3 sequence (DNA): TGTGCCAGCAGCTTCACCACTCAGGATGAAGCTTTCTTT. The whole variable domain, filled in from reference TRBV11-2 and TRBJ1-1, reads EAGVAQSPRYKIIEKRQSVAFWCNPISGHATLYWYQQILGQGPKLLIQFQNNGVVDDSQLPKDRFSAERLKGVDSTLKIQPAKLEDSAVYLCASSFTTQDEAFFGQGTRLTVV.

The chain carries TRBV14 and TRBJ1-4, with 8 bases aligning to TRBD1. This CDR3 has 17 amino acids. V shed 0 bases and J 3 bases; nucleotides not matched to a gene: 6. Germline loops: CDR1 SGHDN, CDR2 FVKESK. The CDR3 spells CASSQETDREANEKLFF. CDR3 coding DNA: TGTGCCAGCAGCCAAGAAACGGACAGGGAGGCTAATGAAAAACTGTTTTTT.

The genes are TRBV7-3 and TRBJ2-2; D is unclear. This CDR3 region has 15 residues. Germline lookup yields CDR1 SGHTA and CDR2 FQGTGA. The V end lost 0 bases, the J end lost 3 bases, and 8 bases lay between the germline ends. The CDR3 spells CASSLTPWDTGELFF. In DNA form, the CDR3 reads TGTGCCAGCAGCTTAACCCCCTGGGACACCGGGGAGCTGTTTTTT.

This clonotype was seen many times. The chain is built from TRBV28 and TRBJ1-4; 8 bases line up with TRBD1. Germline V CDR1 and CDR2: MDHEN, SYDVKM. CDR3 length: 14 amino acids. V lost 2 bases, J lost 6 bases, and 2 bases stayed unmatched. The CDR3 DNA reads TGTGCCAGCAGTTTACCAGGGGGCTATGAAAAACTGTTTTTT. It encodes CASSLPGGYEKLFF.

This clonotype was counted ten times or more. The genes are TRBV7-6 and TRBJ1-2, with a possible D match to TRBD1 (5 bases). Looked up from germline, CDR1 is SGHVS and CDR2 is FNYEAQ. The CDR3 totals 14 residues. V shed 1 base and J shed 4 bases, with 10 bases lying between them. CDR3 residues: CASSLGGGSYGYTF. CDR3 nucleotide sequence: TGTGCCAGCAGCTTAGGGGGGGGGAGCTATGGCTACACCTTC.

This clonotype was observed a few times. V gene TRBV10-3 combines with J gene TRBJ2-3; weak D call: TRBD1 (6 bases). CDR1 ENHRY and CDR2 SYGVKD come from the germline V gene. This CDR3 has 15 amino acids. V lost 4 bases, J lost 2 bases, and 13 bases lay in between. The CDR3 sequence is CAISASQGLTDTQYF. The CDR3 DNA reads TGTGCCATCAGTGCTAGCCAGGGGCTCACAGATACGCAGTATTTT.

This rearrangement joins TRBV7-2 to TRBJ1-5; D remains ambiguous. Germline lookup yields CDR1 SGHTA and CDR2 FQGNSA. V was pared by 3 bases and J by 5 bases, with 14 bases between. CDR3 length: 15 amino acids. The CDR3 loop reads CASSFRNSAHQPQHF. CDR3 nucleotides: TGTGCCAGCAGCTTCCGAAACAGTGCCCATCAGCCCCAGCATTTT.